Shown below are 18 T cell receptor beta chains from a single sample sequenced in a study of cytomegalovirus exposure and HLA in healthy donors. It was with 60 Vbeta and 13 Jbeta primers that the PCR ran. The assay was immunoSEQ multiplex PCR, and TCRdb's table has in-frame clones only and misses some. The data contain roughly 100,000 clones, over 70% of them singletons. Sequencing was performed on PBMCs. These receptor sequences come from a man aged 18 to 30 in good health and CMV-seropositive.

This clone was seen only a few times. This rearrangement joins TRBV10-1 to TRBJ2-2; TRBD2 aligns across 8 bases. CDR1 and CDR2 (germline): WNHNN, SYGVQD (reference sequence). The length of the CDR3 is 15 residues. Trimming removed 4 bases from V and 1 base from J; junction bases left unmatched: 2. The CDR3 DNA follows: TGCGCCAGCAGTGTAAGCGGGGGGAACACCGGGGAGCTGTTTTTT. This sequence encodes CASSVSGGNTGELFF.

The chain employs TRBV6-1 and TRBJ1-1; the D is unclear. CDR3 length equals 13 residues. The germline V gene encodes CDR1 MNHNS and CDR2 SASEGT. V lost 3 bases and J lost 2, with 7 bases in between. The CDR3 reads CASSERINTEAFF. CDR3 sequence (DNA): TGTGCCAGCAGTGAGAGAATTAACACTGAAGCTTTCTTT.

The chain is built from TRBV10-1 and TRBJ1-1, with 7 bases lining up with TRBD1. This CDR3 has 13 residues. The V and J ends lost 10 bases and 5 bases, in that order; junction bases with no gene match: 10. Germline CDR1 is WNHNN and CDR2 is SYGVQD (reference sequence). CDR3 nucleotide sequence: TGCGCCACCCTGACAGGGTCGCTTACTGAAGCTTTCTTT. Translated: CATLTGSLTEAFF.

CDR3 sequence: CASSPVGGARSNQPQHF. DNA of the CDR3: TGTGCCAGCTCACCAGTGGGGGGGGCCAGGAGCAATCAGCCCCAGCATTTT. This chain uses TRBV18 with TRBJ1-5, with D perhaps matching TRBD1 (6 bases). This CDR3 is built from 17 residues. V lost 2 bases and J 1 base, leaving 15 bases between the germline ends. Germline-derived CDR1 and CDR2 are KGHSH and LQKENI.

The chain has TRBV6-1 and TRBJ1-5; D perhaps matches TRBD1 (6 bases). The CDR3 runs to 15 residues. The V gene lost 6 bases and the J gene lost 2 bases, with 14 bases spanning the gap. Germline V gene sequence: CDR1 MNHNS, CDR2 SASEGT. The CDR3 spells CASSYGTSGNQPQHF. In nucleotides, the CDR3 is TGTGCCAGCAGCTACGGGACATCGGGCAATCAGCCCCAGCATTTT.

The CDR3 is CASSEALFYEQYF. The DNA for the CDR3 is TGTGCCAGCAGTGAAGCCCTGTTCTACGAGCAGTACTTC. V is TRBV6-1 and J is TRBJ2-7; D uncertain. The CDR3 length is 13 residues. Germline CDR1 reads MNHNS; CDR2 reads SASEGT. Deletions cut 0 bases from V and 3 bases from J, with 6 bases between.

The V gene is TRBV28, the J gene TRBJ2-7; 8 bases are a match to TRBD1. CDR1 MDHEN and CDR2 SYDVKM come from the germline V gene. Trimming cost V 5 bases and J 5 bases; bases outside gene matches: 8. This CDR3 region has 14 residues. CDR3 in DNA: TGTGCCAGCAGTCCAGGGGGCAGAGGAAACGAGCAGTACTTC. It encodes CASSPGGRGNEQYF.

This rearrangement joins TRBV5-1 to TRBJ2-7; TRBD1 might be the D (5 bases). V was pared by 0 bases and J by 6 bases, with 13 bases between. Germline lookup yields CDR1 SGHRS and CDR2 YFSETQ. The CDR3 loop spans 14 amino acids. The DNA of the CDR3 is TGCGCCAGCAGCTTGGGCAGGGAATTCGGCGAGCAGTACTTC. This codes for CASSLGREFGEQYF.

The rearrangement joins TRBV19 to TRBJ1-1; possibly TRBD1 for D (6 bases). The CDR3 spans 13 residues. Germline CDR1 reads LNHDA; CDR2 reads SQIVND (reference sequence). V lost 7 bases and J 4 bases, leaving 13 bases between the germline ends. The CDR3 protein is CASKDRGGTEAFF. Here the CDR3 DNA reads TGTGCCAGTAAGGACAGAGGAGGCACTGAAGCTTTCTTT.

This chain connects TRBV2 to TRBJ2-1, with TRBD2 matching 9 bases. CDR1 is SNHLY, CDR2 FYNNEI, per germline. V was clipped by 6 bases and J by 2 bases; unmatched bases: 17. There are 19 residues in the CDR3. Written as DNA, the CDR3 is TGTGCCAGCAGACTAACGCGGGGGGGCGTTATCGGCGCCTACAATGAGCAGTTCTTC. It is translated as CASRLTRGGVIGAYNEQFF.

CDR3: CARRAGGDTQYF. Here the CDR3 DNA reads TGTGCGCGGCGGGCGGGGGGGGATACGCAGTATTTT. This chain links TRBV9 with TRBJ2-3, with 9 bases fitting TRBD2. From germline, CDR1 is SGDLS and CDR2 YYNGEE. This CDR3 spans 12 amino acids. The full variable domain, in which reference TRBV9 and TRBJ2-3 provide the parts outside the CDR3, is DSGVTQTPKHLITATGQRVTLRCSPRSGDLSVYWYQQSLDQGLQFLIQYYNGEERAKGNILERFSAQQFPDLHSELNLSSLELGDSALYFCARRAGGDTQYFGPGTRLTVL.

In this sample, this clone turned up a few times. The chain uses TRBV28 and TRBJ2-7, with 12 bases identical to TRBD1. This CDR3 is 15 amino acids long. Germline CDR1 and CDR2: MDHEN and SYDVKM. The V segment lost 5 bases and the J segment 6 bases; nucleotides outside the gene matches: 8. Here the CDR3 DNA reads TGTGCCAGCAGTCCGGGACAGGGGGCGCGCAGCGAGCAGTACTTC. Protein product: CASSPGQGARSEQYF.

CDR3 protein: CAISEGGGFEQYF. The CDR3 coding sequence is TGTGCCATCAGTGAGGGCGGGGGGTTCGAGCAGTACTTC. This chain joins TRBV10-3 and TRBJ2-7; 8 bases map to TRBD2. The V and J ends lost 2 bases and 6 bases, in that order; junction bases with no gene match: 3. Looked up from germline, CDR1 is ENHRY and CDR2 is SYGVKD. The CDR3 covers 13 residues.

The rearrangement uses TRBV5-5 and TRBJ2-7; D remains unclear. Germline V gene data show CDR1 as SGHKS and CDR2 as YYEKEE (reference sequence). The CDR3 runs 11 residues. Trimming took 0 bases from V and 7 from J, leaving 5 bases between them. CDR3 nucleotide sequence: TGTGCCAGCAGCTTGGACGGGGAGCAGTACTTC. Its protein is CASSLDGEQYF.

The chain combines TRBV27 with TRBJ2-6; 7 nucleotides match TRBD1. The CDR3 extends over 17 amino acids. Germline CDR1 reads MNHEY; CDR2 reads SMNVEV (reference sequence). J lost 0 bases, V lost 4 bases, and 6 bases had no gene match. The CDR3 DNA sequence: TGTGCCAGCAGTTCGGGGACAGTTAGCTCTGGGGCCAACGTCCTGACTTTC. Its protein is CASSSGTVSSGANVLTF.

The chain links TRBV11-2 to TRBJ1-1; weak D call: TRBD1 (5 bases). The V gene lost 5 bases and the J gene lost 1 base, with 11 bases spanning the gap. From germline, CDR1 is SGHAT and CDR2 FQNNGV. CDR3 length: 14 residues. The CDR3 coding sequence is TGTGCCAGCAGCATCAGGGTCGAGAACACTGAAGCTTTCTTT. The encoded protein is CASSIRVENTEAFF.

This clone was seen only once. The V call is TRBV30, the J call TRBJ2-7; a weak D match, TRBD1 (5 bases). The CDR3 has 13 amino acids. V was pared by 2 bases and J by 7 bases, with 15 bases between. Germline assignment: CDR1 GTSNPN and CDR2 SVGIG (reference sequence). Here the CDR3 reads CAWSHQGLDEQYF. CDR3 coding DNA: TGTGCCTGGAGTCATCAGGGTTTGGATGAGCAGTACTTC.

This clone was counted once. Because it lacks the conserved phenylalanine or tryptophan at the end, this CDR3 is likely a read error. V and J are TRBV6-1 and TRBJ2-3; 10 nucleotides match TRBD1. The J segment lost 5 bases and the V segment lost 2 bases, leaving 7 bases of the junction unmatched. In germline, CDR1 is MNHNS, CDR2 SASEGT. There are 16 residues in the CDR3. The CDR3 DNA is TGTGCCAGCAGTGAAACATGGACAGGGGGAAAAGATACGCAGTATGTT. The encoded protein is CASSETWTGGKDTQYV.